This T cell receptor (beta chain) was found in a study of T-cell reconstitution after alpha-beta-depleted transplantation in children. From germline, CDR1 is MNHNS and CDR2 SASEGT. The ends lost 4 bases at V and 1 base at J; junction bases unmatched: 2. CDR3 length equals 16 residues. It was with unique molecular identifiers that the TCRbeta library was prepared. TCRdb reanalysed the PCR reads using MiXCR and keeps one entry per CDR3 protein. The sample records nearly 550,000 distinct CDR3 sequences, about 18% being singletons. This clonotype occurred a few times. Material: PBMCs from the stem cell graft donor, obtained from the stem cell graft. The sequence came from a human donor who donated a stem cell graft to a child with acute lymphoblastic leukemia. The J gene is TRBJ2-2, the V gene TRBV6-1, with 11 positions matching TRBD1. The CDR3 protein is CASSGGTGGNTGELFF. CDR3 in DNA: TGTGCCAGCAGTGGTGGGACAGGGGGGAACACCGGGGAGCTGTTTTTT.